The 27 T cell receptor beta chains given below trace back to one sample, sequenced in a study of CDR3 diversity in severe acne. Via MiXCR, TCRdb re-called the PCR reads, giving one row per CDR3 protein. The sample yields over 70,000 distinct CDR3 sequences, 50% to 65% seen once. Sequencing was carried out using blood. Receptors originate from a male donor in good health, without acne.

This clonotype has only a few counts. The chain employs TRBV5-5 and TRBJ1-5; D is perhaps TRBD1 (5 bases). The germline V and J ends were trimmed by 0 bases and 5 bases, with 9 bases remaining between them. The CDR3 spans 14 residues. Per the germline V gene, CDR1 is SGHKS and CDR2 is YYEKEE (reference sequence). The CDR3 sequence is CASSLAGTDQPQHF. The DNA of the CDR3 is TGTGCCAGCAGCTTGGCGGGGACCGATCAGCCCCAGCATTTT.

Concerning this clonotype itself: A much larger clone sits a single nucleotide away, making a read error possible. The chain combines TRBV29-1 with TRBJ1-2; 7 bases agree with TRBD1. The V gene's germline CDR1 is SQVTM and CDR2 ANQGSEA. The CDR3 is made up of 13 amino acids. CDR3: CSVPGQVPYGYAF. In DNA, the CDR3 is TGCAGCGTTCCCGGACAGGTACCCTATGGCTACGCCTTC.

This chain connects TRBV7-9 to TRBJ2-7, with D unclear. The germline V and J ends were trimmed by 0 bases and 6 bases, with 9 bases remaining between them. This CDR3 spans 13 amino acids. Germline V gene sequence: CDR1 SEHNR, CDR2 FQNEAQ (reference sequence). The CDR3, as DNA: TGTGCCAGCAGCTTAGCTGGGTCGGTCGAGCAGTACTTC. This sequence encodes CASSLAGSVEQYF.

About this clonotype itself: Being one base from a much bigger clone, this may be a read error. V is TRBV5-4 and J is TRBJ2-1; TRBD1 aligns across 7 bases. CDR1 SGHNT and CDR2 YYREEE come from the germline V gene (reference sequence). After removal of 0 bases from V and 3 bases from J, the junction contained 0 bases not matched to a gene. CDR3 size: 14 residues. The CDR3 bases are TGTGCCAGCAGCTTGGACAGGGGCTACAATGAGCAGTTCTTC. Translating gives CASSLDRGYNEQFF.

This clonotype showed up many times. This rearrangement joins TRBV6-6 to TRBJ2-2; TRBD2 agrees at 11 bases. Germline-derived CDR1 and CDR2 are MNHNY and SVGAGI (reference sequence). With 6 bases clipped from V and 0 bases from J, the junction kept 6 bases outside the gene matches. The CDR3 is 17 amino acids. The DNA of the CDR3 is TGTGCCAGCAGCCCTCGACTAGCGGGGTCGAACACCGGGGAGCTGTTTTTT. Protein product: CASSPRLAGSNTGELFF.

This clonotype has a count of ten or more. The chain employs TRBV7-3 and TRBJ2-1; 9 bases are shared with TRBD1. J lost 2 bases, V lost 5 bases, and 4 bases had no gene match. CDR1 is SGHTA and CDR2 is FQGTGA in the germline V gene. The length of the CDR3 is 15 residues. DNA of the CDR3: TGTGCCAGCAGCGCCGGGACAGGGACCTACAATGAGCAGTTCTTC. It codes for CASSAGTGTYNEQFF.

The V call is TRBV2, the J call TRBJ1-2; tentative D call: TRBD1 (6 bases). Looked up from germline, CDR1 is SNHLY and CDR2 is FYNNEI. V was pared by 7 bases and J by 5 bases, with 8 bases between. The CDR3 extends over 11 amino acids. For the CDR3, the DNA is TGTGCCAGCACCCAGGGGTATGGCTACACCTTC. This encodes CASTQGYGYTF.

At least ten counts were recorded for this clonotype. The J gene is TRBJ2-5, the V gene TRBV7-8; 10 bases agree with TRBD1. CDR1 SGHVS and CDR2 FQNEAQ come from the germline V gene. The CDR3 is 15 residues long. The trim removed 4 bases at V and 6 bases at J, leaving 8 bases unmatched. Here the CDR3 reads CASSYDPGQGKTQYF. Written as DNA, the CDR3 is TGTGCCAGCAGCTACGATCCGGGACAGGGGAAGACCCAGTACTTC.

The CDR3 DNA follows: TGTGCCAGCAGCCGGGACATAGCTAATGAAAAACTGTTTTTT. Translation: CASSRDIANEKLFF. The V gene is TRBV7-4, the J gene TRBJ1-4; D possibly corresponds to TRBD1 (6 bases). The V end lost 5 bases, the J end lost 3 bases, and 10 bases lay between the germline ends. Germline CDR1 reads SGHVT; CDR2 reads SQSDAQ. The CDR3 runs 14 residues.

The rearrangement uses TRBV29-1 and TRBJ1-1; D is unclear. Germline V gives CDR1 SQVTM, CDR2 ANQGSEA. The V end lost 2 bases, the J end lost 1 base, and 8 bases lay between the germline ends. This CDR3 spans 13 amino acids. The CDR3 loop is CSVERQGNTEAFF. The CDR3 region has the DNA TGCAGCGTTGAACGCCAAGGGAACACTGAAGCTTTCTTT.

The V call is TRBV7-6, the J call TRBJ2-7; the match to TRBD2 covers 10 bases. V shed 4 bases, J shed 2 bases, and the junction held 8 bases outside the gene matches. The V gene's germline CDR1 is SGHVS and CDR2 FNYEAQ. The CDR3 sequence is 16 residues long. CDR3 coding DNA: TGTGCCAGCAGCTCGAGGGGACTAGCGAGAACCTACGAGCAGTACTTC. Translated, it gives CASSSRGLARTYEQYF.

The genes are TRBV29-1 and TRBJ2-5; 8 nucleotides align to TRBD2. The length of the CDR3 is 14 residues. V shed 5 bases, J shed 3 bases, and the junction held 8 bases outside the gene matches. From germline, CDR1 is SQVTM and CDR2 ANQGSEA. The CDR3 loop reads CSVSPGGGEETQYF. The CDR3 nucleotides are TGCAGCGTTAGCCCGGGGGGGGGCGAAGAGACCCAGTACTTC.

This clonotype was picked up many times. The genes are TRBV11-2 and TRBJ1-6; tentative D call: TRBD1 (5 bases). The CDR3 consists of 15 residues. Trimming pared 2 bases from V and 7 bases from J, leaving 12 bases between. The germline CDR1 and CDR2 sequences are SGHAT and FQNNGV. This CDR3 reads CASSLFDSGNSPLHF. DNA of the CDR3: TGTGCCAGCAGCTTATTCGACAGTGGCAATTCACCCCTCCACTTT. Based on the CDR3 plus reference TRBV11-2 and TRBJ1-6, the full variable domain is EAGVAQSPRYKIIEKRQSVAFWCNPISGHATLYWYQQILGQGPKLLIQFQNNGVVDDSQLPKDRFSAERLKGVDSTLKIQPAKLEDSAVYLCASSLFDSGNSPLHFGNGTRLTVT.

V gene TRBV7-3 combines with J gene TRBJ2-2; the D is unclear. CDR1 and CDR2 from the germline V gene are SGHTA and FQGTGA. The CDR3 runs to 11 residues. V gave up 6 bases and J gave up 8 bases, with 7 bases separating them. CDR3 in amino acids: CASSENGELFF. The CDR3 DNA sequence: TGTGCCAGCAGTGAGAATGGGGAGCTGTTTTTT.

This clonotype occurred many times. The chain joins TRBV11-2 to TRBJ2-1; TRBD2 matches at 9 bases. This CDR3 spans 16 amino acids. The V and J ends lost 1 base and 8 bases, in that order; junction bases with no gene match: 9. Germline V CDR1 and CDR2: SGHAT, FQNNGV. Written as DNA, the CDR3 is TGTGCCAGCAGCTTAGTGGGGCTAGCGGGACAAGATGAGCAGTTCTTC. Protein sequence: CASSLVGLAGQDEQFF. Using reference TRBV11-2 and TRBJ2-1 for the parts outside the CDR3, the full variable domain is EAGVAQSPRYKIIEKRQSVAFWCNPISGHATLYWYQQILGQGPKLLIQFQNNGVVDDSQLPKDRFSAERLKGVDSTLKIQPAKLEDSAVYLCASSLVGLAGQDEQFFGPGTRLTVL.

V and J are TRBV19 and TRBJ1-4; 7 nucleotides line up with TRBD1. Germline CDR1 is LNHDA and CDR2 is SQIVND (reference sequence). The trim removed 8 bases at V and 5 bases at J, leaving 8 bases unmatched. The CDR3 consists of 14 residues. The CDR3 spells CASRRGTVNEKLFF. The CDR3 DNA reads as TGTGCCAGTCGCCGCGGGACAGTAAATGAAAAACTGTTTTTT.

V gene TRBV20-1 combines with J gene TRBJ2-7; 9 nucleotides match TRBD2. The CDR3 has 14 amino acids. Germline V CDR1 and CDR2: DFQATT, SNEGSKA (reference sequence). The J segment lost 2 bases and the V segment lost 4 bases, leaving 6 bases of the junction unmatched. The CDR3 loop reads CSAKLAGSAYEQYF. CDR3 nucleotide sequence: TGCAGTGCTAAGCTAGCGGGGTCCGCCTACGAGCAGTACTTC.

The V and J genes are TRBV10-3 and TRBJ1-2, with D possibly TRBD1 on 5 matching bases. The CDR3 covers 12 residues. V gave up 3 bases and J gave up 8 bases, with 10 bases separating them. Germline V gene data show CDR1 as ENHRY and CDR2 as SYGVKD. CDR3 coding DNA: TGTGCCATCAGTGAAAAGGGGCAGGGCTACACCTTC. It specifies CAISEKGQGYTF.

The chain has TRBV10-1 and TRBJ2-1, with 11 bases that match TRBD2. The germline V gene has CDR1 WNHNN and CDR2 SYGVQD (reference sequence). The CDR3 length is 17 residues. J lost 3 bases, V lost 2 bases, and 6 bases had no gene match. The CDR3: CASSEPRLAGYYNEQFF. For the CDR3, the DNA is TGCGCCAGCAGTGAGCCCCGACTAGCGGGATACTACAATGAGCAGTTCTTC.

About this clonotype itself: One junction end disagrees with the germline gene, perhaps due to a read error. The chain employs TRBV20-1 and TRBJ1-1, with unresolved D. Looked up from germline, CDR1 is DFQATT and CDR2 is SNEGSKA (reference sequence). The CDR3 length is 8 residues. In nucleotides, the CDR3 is TGTAGGAACACTGAAGCTTTCTTT. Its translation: CRNTEAFF.

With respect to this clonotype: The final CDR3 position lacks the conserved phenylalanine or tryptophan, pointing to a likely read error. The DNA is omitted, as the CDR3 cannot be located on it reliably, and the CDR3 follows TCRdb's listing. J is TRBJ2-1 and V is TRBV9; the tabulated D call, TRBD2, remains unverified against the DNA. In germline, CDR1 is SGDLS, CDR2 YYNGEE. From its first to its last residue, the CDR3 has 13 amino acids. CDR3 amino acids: CASSPATRNDRNI.

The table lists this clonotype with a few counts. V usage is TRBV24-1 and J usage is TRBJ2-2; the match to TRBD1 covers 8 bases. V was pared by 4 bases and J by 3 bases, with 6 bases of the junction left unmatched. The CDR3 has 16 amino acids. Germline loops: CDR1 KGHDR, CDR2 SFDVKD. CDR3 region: CATSDLTGVHTGELFF. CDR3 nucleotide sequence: TGTGCCACCAGTGACCTGACAGGGGTTCACACCGGGGAGCTGTTTTTT.

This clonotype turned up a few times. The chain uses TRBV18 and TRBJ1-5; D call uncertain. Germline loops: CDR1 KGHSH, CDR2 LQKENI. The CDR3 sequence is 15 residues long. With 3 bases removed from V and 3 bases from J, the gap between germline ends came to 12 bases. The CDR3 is CASSPPGSLNQPQHF. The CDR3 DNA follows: TGTGCCAGCTCACCGCCAGGATCCCTCAATCAGCCCCAGCATTTT.

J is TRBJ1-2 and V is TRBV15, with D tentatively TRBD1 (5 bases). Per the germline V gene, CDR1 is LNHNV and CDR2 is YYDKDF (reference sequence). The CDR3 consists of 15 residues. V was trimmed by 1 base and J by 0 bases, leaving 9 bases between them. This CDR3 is CATSRGWDSNYGYTF. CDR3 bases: TGTGCCACCAGCAGAGGGTGGGACTCTAACTATGGCTACACCTTC.

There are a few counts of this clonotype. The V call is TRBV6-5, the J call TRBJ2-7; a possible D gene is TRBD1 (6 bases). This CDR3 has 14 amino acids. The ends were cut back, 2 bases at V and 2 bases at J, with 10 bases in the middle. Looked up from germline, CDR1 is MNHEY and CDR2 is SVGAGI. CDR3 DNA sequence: TGTGCCAGCAGTTACGGGGGCCAGACCTACGAGCAGTACTTC. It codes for CASSYGGQTYEQYF.

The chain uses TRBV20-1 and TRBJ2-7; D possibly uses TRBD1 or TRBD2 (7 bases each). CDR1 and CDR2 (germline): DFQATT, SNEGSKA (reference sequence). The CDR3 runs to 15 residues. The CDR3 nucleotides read TGCAGCACCAGGGGGGGGTCAGGCAGCTCCTACGAGCAGTACTTC. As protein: CSTRGGSGSSYEQYF.

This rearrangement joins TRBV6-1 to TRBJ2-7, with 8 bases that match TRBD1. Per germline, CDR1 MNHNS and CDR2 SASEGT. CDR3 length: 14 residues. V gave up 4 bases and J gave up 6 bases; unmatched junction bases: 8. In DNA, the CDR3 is TGTGCCAGCAGTGCGACAGGGGACTTCGCCGAGCAGTACTTC. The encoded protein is CASSATGDFAEQYF.